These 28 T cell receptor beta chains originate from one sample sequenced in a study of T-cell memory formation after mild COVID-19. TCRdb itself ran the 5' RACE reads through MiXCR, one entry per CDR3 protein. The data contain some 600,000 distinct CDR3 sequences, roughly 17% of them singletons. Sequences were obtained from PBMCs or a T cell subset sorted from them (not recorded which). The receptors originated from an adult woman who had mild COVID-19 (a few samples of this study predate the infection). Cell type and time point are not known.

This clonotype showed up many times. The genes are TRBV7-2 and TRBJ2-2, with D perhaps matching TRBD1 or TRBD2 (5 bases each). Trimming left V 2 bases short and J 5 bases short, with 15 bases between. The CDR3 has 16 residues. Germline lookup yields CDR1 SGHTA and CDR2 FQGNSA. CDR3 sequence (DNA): TGTGCCAGCAGCTTATCCGGGACCACCTTTACCGGGGAGCTGTTTTTT. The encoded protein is CASSLSGTTFTGELFF.

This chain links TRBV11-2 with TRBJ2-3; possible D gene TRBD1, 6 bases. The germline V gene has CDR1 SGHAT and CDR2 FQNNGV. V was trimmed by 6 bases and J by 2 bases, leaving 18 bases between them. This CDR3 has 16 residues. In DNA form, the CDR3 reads TGTGCCAGCAGTTATAGGACAGACCGTCTCACAGATACGCAGTATTTT. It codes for CASSYRTDRLTDTQYF.

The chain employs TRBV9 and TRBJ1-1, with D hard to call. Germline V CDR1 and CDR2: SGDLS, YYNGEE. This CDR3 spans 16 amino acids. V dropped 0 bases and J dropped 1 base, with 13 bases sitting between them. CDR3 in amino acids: CASSVVGRSPNTEAFF. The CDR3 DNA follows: TGTGCCAGCAGCGTAGTTGGCCGCTCCCCGAACACTGAAGCTTTCTTT.

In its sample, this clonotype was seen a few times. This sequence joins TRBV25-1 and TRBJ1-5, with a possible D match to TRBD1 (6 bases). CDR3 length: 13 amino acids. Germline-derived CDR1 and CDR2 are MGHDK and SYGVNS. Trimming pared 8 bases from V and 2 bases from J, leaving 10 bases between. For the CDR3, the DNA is TGTGCCAGCGGACGACAGGGCAATCAGCCCCAGCATTTT. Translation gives CASGRQGNQPQHF.

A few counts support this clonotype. CDR3 in amino acids: CASSALEGEQYF. The CDR3 DNA follows: TGTGCCAGCAGCGCTTTGGAAGGCGAGCAGTACTTC. V is TRBV7-9 and J is TRBJ2-7, with D hard to call. The CDR3 spans 12 residues. Germline CDR1 and CDR2: SEHNR and FQNEAQ (reference sequence). Trimming took off 5 bases at V and 6 bases at J, with 11 bases between the two ends.

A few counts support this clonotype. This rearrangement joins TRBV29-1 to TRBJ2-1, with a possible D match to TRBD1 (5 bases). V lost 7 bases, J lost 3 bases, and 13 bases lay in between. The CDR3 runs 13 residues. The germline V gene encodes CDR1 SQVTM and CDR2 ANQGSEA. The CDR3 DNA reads TGCAGCGGCACCTCCAGGGACTACAATGAGCAGTTCTTC. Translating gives CSGTSRDYNEQFF.

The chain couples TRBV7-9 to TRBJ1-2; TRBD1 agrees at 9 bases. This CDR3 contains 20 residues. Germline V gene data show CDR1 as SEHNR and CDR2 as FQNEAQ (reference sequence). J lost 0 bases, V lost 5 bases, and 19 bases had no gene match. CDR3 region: CASSPRMGWTGDQTNYGYTF. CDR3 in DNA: TGTGCCAGCAGCCCCCGAATGGGGTGGACAGGGGACCAGACTAACTATGGCTACACCTTC.

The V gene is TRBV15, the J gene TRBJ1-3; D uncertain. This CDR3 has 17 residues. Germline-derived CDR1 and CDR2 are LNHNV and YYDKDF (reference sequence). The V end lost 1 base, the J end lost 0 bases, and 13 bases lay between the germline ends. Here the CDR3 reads CATSRVGGTRSGNTIYF. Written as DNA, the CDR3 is TGTGCCACCAGCAGAGTAGGCGGAACCCGCTCTGGAAACACCATATATTTT.

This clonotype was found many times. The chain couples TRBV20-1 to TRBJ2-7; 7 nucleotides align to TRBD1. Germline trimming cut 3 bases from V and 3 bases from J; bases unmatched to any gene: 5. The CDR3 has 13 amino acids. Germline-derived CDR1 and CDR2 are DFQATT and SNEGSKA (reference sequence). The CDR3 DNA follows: TGCAGTGCTAGGACAGGGATCCGCTACGAGCAGTACTTC. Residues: CSARTGIRYEQYF.

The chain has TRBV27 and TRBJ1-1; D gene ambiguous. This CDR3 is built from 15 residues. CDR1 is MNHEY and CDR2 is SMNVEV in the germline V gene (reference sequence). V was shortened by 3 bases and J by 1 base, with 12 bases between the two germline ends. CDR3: CASSLRVAGNTEAFF. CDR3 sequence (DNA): TGTGCCAGCAGTTTGCGGGTCGCGGGGAACACTGAAGCTTTCTTT.

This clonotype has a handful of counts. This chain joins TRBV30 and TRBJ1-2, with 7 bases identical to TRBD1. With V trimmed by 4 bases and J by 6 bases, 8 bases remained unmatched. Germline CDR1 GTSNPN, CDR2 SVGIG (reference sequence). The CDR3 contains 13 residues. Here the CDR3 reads CAWNLQGKDGYTF. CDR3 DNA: TGTGCCTGGAACTTACAGGGGAAGGATGGCTACACCTTC.

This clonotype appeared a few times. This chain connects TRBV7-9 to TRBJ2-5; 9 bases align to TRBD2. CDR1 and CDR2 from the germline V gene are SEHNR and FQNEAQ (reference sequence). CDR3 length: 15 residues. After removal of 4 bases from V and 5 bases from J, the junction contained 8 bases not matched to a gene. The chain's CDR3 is CASSSLAGVTETQYF. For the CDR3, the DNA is TGTGCCAGCAGCTCTTTAGCGGGAGTCACGGAGACCCAGTACTTC.

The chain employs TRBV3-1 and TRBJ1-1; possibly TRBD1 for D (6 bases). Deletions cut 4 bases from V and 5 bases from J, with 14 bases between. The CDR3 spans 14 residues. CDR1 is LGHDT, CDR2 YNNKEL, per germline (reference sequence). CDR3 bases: TGTGCCAGCAGCCCGGCCCCAGGGGAGACTGAAGCTTTCTTT. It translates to CASSPAPGETEAFF.

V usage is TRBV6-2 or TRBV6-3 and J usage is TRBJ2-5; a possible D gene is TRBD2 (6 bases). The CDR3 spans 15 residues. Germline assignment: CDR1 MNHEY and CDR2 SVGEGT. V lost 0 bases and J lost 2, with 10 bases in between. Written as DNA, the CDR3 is TGTGCCAGCAGTTACTCTTCGGGGGAGCAAGAGACCCAGTACTTC. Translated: CASSYSSGEQETQYF.

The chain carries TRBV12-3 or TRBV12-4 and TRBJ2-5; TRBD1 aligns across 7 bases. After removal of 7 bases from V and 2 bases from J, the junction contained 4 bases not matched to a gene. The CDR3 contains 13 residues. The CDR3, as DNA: TGTGCCAGCAAAGGGACAGCTCAAGAGACCCAGTACTTC. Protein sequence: CASKGTAQETQYF.

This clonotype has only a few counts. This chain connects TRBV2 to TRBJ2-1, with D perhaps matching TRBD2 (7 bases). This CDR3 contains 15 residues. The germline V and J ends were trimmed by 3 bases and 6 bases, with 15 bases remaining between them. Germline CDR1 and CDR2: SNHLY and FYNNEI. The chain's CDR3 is CASSDDGGQLNEQFF. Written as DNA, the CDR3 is TGTGCCAGCAGTGACGACGGGGGGCAGCTCAATGAGCAGTTCTTC.

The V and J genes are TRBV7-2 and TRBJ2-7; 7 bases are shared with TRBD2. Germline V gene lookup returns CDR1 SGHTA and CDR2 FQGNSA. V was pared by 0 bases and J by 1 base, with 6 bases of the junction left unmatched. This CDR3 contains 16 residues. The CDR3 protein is CASSLAPGTISYEQYF. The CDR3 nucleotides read TGTGCCAGCAGCTTAGCCCCCGGGACTATTTCCTACGAGCAGTACTTC.

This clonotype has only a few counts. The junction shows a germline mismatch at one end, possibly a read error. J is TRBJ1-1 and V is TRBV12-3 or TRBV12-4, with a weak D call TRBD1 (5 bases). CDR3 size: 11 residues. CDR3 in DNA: TGTGCCAGCAGTTTGGGTGACCAGGGAGCCTGG. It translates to CASSLGDQGAW.

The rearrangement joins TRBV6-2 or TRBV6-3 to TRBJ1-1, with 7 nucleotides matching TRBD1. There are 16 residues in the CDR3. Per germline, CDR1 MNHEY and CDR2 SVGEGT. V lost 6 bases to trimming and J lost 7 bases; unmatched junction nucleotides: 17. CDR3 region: CASRHRTATGFGEAFF. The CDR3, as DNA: TGTGCCAGCAGACACCGTACCGCGACAGGGTTTGGTGAAGCTTTCTTT.

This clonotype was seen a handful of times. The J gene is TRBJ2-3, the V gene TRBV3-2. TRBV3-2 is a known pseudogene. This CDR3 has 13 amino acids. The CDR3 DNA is TGTGCCAGCAGCCAGCGTAGCACAGATACGCAGTATTTT. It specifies CASSQRSTDTQYF.

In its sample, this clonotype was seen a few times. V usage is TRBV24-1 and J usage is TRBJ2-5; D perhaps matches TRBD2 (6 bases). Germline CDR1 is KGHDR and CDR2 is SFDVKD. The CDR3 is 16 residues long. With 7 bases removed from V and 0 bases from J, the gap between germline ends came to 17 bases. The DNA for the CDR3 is TGTGCCACCAGCCACGGAGGGCGCCAGCACCAAGAGACCCAGTACTTC. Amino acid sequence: CATSHGGRQHQETQYF.

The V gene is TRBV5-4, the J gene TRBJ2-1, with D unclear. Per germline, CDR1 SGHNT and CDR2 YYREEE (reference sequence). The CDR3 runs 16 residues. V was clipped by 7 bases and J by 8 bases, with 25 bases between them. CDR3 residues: CASHEGSRSGVDEQFF. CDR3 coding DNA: TGTGCCAGCCACGAAGGGTCGAGATCTGGGGTCGATGAGCAGTTCTTC.

The CDR3 loop is CASSHQTSGEGDEQFF. The DNA for the CDR3 is TGCGCCAGCAGCCACCAGACTAGCGGGGAGGGGGATGAGCAGTTCTTC. The chain has TRBV4-1 and TRBJ2-1; TRBD2 matches at 11 bases. CDR1 and CDR2 from the germline V gene are MGHRA and YSYEKL. J was trimmed by 8 bases and V by 3 bases; bases with no gene match: 9. The CDR3 spans 16 residues.

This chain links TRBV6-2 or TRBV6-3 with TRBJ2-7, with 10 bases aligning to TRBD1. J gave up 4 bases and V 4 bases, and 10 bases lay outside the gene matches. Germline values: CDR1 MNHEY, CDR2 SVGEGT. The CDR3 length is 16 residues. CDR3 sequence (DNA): TGTGCCAGCAGTTCCCCCGCCCAGGACAGGGGGTACGAGCAGTACTTC. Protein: CASSSPAQDRGYEQYF.

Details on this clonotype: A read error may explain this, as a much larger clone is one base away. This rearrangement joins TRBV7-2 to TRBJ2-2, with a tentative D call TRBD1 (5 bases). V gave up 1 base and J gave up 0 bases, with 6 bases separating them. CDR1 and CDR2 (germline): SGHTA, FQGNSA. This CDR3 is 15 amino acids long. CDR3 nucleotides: TGTGCCAGCAGCTTAGGGACAACGAACACCGGGGAGCTGTTTTTT. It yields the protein CASSLGTTNTGELFF.

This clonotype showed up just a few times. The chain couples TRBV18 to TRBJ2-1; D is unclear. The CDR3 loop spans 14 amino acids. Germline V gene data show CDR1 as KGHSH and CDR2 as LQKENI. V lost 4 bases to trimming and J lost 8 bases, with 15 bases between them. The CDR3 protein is CASSQQRENHEQFF. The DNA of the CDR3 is TGTGCCAGCTCACAGCAGCGAGAGAACCATGAGCAGTTCTTC. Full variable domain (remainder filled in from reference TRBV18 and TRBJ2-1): NAGVMQNPRHLVRRRGQEARLRCSPMKGHSHVYWYRQLPEEGLKFMVYLQKENIIDESGMPKERFSAEFPKEGPSILRIQQVVRGDSAAYFCASSQQRENHEQFFGPGTRLTVL.

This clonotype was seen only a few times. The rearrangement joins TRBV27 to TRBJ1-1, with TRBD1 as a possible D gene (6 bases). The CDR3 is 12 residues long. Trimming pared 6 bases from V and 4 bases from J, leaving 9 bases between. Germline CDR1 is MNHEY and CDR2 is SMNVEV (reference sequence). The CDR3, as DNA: TGTGCCAGCAGGGGGGGGGCCACTGAAGCTTTCTTT. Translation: CASRGGATEAFF.

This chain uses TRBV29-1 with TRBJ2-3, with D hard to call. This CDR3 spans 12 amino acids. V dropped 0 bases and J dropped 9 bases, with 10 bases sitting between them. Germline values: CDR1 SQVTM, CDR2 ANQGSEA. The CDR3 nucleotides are TGCAGCGTTGAAGAAATTCCGGACACGCAGTATTTT. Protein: CSVEEIPDTQYF.